The T cell receptor beta chain under discussion was sequenced for a study of control samples from healthy donors and cancer patients. As for this clone: An end of the junction differs from the germline gene, which may be a read error.

The CDR3 runs 15 residues. From germline, CDR1 is SNHLY and CDR2 FYNNEI. Sequencing was performed with immunoSEQ multiplex PCR; in TCRdb, only in-frame clones are kept and a portion is missing. This table has roughly 59,000 clones, approximately 92% appearing once. Source material: PBMCs. This TCR was recovered from a man aged 35 to 55 with colorectal cancer. V and J are TRBV2 and TRBJ1-1; D gene uncertain. The CDR3 DNA reads as TGTGCCAGCAGCCACGACCGCGCGAAGGACGGCGAGCTGCTCTTT. As protein: CASSHDRAKDGELLF.